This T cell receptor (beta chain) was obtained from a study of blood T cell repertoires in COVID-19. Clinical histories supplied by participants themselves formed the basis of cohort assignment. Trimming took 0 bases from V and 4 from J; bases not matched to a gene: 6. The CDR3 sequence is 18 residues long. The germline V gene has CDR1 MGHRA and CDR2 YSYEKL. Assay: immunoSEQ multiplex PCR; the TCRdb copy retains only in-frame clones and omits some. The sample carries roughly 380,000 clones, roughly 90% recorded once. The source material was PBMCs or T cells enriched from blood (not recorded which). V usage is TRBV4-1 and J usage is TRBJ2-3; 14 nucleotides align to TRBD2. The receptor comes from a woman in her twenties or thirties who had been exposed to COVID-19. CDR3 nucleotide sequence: TGCGCCAGCAGCCAAGAGGGACTAGCGGGAGTAGGGGCAGATACGCAGTATTTT. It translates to CASSQEGLAGVGADTQYF.